The rows below give T cell receptor beta chains drawn from one sample of a study of Graves' ophthalmopathy and Graves' hyperthyroidism. One entry per CDR3 protein results from TCRdb running MiXCR on the multiplex PCR reads. The sample records under 350,000 distinct CDR3 sequences, 15% to 20% being singletons. Sequencing input: peripheral blood. All receptors derive from an adult man with Graves' ophthalmopathy. Both conserved end residues are part of each CDR3. Each record gives: D gene, V gene, CDR3 length, clone size, J gene, CDR3 protein, CDR3 DNA. A D gene is named only where the DNA matches it firmly. Clone size appears in some rows only: once, few, many, or a class for an expanded clone.

.	TRBV20-1	12	many	TRBJ2-7	CSASNRAGYEYF	TGCAGTGCTTCAAACCGGGCGGGCTATGAGTACTTC
.	TRBV6-1	14	many	TRBJ2-7	CASSQAESSYEQYF	TGTGCCAGCAGTCAAGCGGAGAGCTCCTACGAGCAGTACTTC
.	TRBV6-5	15	many	TRBJ1-6	CASSYSDVLSSPLHF	TGTGCCAGCAGTTACTCGGACGTTTTAAGTTCACCCCTCCACTTT
.	TRBV11-2	16	.	TRBJ2-7	CASSSNDRRIIYEQYF	TGTGCCAGCAGCTCAAATGACAGACGGATTATTTACGAGCAGTACTTC
.	TRBV6-5	13	.	TRBJ1-3	CASSSLRGNTIYF	TGTGCCAGCAGTTCCTTGCGTGGAAACACCATATATTTT
TRBD1	TRBV20-1	15	few	TRBJ1-6	CSARDGQGLHSPLHF	TGCAGTGCTAGAGATGGACAGGGGCTTCATTCACCCCTCCACTTT
.	TRBV18	16	few	TRBJ2-7	CASSPPYAQNLYEQYF	TGTGCCAGCTCACCACCGTATGCCCAAAACCTCTACGAGCAGTACTTC
.	TRBV7-2	14	many	TRBJ2-5	CASSPGAPKETQYF	TGTGCCAGCAGTCCGGGGGCCCCTAAAGAGACCCAGTACTTC
.	TRBV12-3/TRBV12-4	17	many	TRBJ2-7	CASSYHGLGAQAYEQYF	TGTGCCAGCAGTTACCACGGGTTAGGGGCCCAAGCCTACGAGCAGTACTTC
TRBD2	TRBV4-1	17	many	TRBJ2-5	CASSRTLAGVGGETQYF	TGCGCCAGCAGCCGGACTCTAGCGGGAGTAGGCGGAGAGACCCAGTACTTC
.	TRBV27	14	few	TRBJ2-7	CASSLSRESGEQYF	TGTGCCAGCAGTTTATCTCGGGAATCAGGCGAGCAGTACTTC
.	TRBV20-1	16	many	TRBJ1-1	CSARDVTSDMNTEAFF	TGCAGTGCTAGAGACGTGACATCAGACATGAACACTGAAGCTTTCTTT
TRBD2	TRBV7-2	17	many	TRBJ2-5	CASSLVMSAGGKETQYF	TGTGCCAGCAGCTTAGTGATGTCGGCGGGGGGAAAAGAGACCCAGTACTTC
.	TRBV27	13	many	TRBJ1-5	CASSSDSGQPQHF	TGTGCCAGCAGTTCGGACAGCGGACAGCCCCAGCATTTT
.	TRBV6-1	14	many	TRBJ2-7	CASRQGTSSGEQYF	TGTGCCAGCAGGCAGGGAACCAGCTCGGGCGAGCAGTACTTC
.	TRBV11-2	16	many	TRBJ1-3	CASSLEVGTSGNTIYF	TGTGCCAGCAGCCTCGAAGTAGGAACCTCTGGAAACACCATATATTTT
.	TRBV6-2/TRBV6-3	14	many	TRBJ1-5	CASSYWGFGQPQHF	TGTGCCAGCAGTTACTGGGGTTTTGGTCAGCCCCAGCATTTT
.	TRBV5-5	15	many	TRBJ1-5	CASSLFGQLNQPQHF	TGTGCCAGCAGCTTGTTTGGCCAGCTTAATCAGCCCCAGCATTTT
.	TRBV6-1	17	.	TRBJ1-5	CASRWMGDGDSNQPQHF	TGTGCCAGCAGGTGGATGGGGGACGGGGATAGCAATCAGCCCCAGCATTTT
TRBD1	TRBV20-1	13	many	TRBJ2-5	CSALYRDRETQYF	TGCAGTGCTCTATACCGGGACAGAGAGACCCAGTACTTC
TRBD1	TRBV20-1	14	many	TRBJ1-2	CSARSLVQGYGYTF	TGCAGTGCTAGATCCTTAGTACAGGGGTATGGCTACACCTTC
.	TRBV29-1	14	many	TRBJ2-5	CSVEFLAKRETQYF	TGCAGCGTTGAATTCCTAGCGAAACGAGAGACCCAGTACTTC
.	TRBV5-1	14	many	TRBJ2-7	CASSLSQGTYEQYF	TGCGCCAGCAGCTTGTCACAGGGCACCTACGAGCAGTACTTC
.	TRBV30	17	many	TRBJ2-6	CAWAPHGGSSGANVLTF	TGTGCCTGGGCCCCTCATGGGGGTAGCTCTGGGGCCAACGTCCTGACTTTC
.	TRBV30	13	many	TRBJ1-6	CAWSVTGNSPLHF	TGTGCCTGGAGTGTCACAGGGAATTCACCCCTCCACTTT
TRBD1	TRBV6-5	16	.	TRBJ1-6	CASSYRAQGVNSPLHF	TGTGCCAGCAGTTACAGGGCCCAGGGGGTTAATTCACCCCTCCACTTT
.	TRBV20-1	11	many	TRBJ1-1	CSALDSTEAFF	TGCAGTGCTCTGGACAGCACTGAAGCTTTCTTT
.	TRBV19	13	many	TRBJ2-5	CASSDQGMETQYF	TGTGCCAGTAGTGATCAGGGGATGGAGACCCAGTACTTC
.	TRBV11-1	16	.	TRBJ2-2	CASRKKLRSDTGELFF	TGTGCCAGCAGGAAAAAACTTAGAAGCGATACCGGGGAGCTGTTTTTT
TRBD1	TRBV6-6	19	many	TRBJ1-5	CASTPRGQGTLYSNQPQHF	TGTGCCAGCACCCCTCGGGGACAGGGGACCCTCTATAGCAATCAGCCCCAGCATTTT
TRBD1	TRBV19	15	.	TRBJ2-2	CASTLDRTNTGELFF	TGTGCCAGTACCCTGGACAGGACTAACACCGGGGAGCTGTTTTTT
TRBD1	TRBV6-1	16	once	TRBJ1-5	CASSANDRGWDQPQHF	TGTGCCAGCAGTGCAAATGACAGGGGATGGGATCAGCCCCAGCATTTT
.	TRBV6-5	14	.	TRBJ2-5	CASSSGGLLETQYF	TGTGCCAGCAGTTCCGGGGGGCTGCTAGAGACCCAGTACTTC
TRBD2	TRBV20-1	16	many	TRBJ2-7	CSASRGGLAGTYEQYF	TGCAGTGCTTCGCGCGGAGGACTAGCGGGGACCTACGAGCAGTACTTC
TRBD1	TRBV5-1	14	many	TRBJ1-5	CASSAGTGDQPQHF	TGCGCCAGCAGCGCAGGGACAGGCGATCAGCCCCAGCATTTT
.	TRBV30	12	many	TRBJ2-7	CASESVAYEQYF	TGTGCCTCGGAGTCCGTTGCCTACGAGCAGTACTTC
TRBD2	TRBV20-1	12	few	TRBJ2-2	CSASGGYGELFF	TGCAGTGCTAGCGGGGGGTACGGGGAGCTGTTTTTT
TRBD2	TRBV13	14	many	TRBJ2-7	CASSPRLAGYEQYF	TGTGCCAGCAGCCCCCGACTAGCCGGATACGAGCAGTACTTC
.	TRBV6-1	15	many	TRBJ1-5	CASSEGFGGGQPQHF	TGTGCCAGCAGTGAAGGTTTCGGGGGGGGTCAGCCCCAGCATTTT
.	TRBV7-2	14	.	TRBJ1-2	CASSPLGAADGYTF	TGTGCCAGCAGCCCCCTCGGGGCAGCCGATGGCTACACCTTC
TRBD1	TRBV5-1	15	many	TRBJ2-5	CASSPDRGVRETQYF	TGCGCCAGCAGCCCGGACAGGGGAGTGAGGGAGACCCAGTACTTC
.	TRBV6-2/TRBV6-3	13	many	TRBJ2-5	CASLTFRQETQYF	TGTGCCAGCTTGACTTTTCGCCAAGAGACCCAGTACTTC
.	TRBV19	14	.	TRBJ1-5	CASSIGHGNQPQHF	TGTGCCAGTAGTATCGGCCACGGCAATCAGCCCCAGCATTTT
.	TRBV11-2	14	.	TRBJ1-5	CASSPGGFNQPQHF	TGTGCCAGCAGCCCTGGGGGTTTCAATCAGCCCCAGCATTTT
.	TRBV10-3	16	many	TRBJ2-7	CAISGSQSQGNYEQYF	TGTGCCATCAGTGGATCGCAAAGTCAGGGGAACTACGAGCAGTACTTC
.	TRBV20-1	14	many	TRBJ1-6	CSADPVERNSPLHF	TGCAGTGCCGACCCGGTCGAACGTAATTCACCCCTCCACTTT
.	TRBV20-1	13	many	TRBJ1-1	CSAGSSGNTEAFF	TGCAGTGCTGGATCCTCAGGCAACACTGAAGCTTTCTTT
.	TRBV30	14	many	TRBJ2-5	CAWSVQSDQETQYF	TGTGCCTGGAGTGTACAGTCAGACCAAGAGACCCAGTACTTC
.	TRBV7-6	13	.	TRBJ2-7	CASRALGAYEQYF	TGTGCCAGCAGGGCGTTAGGGGCCTACGAGCAGTACTTC
.	TRBV7-2	15	.	TRBJ2-5	CASSLHRTDKETQYF	TGTGCCAGCAGCTTACACAGGACGGATAAAGAGACCCAGTACTTC
.	TRBV6-5	14	many	TRBJ2-7	CASSSREISYEQYF	TGTGCCAGCAGTTCGAGGGAAATCTCCTACGAGCAGTACTTC
.	TRBV7-8	13	many	TRBJ1-2	CASSEASLYGYTF	TGTGCCAGCAGCGAGGCCTCCCTTTATGGCTACACCTTC
.	TRBV3-1	16	many	TRBJ2-7	CASSQALSYSSYEQYF	TGTGCCAGCAGCCAAGCCCTCTCCTACTCCTCCTACGAGCAGTACTTC
.	TRBV18	11	many	TRBJ1-1	CASSVEFEAFF	TGTGCCAGCTCAGTCGAATTTGAAGCTTTCTTT
TRBD2	TRBV4-1	14	many	TRBJ2-7	CASRPGTSDGEQYF	TGCGCCAGCAGGCCCGGGACTAGCGATGGGGAGCAGTACTTC
.	TRBV2	13	many	TRBJ1-3	CASRGDSGNTIYF	TGTGCCAGCAGAGGGGATTCTGGAAACACCATATATTTT
TRBD1	TRBV20-1	13	many	TRBJ2-5	CSAGGQGQETQYF	TGCAGTGCTGGAGGACAGGGCCAAGAGACCCAGTACTTC